This T cell receptor beta chain was sequenced for a study of T-cell reconstitution after alpha-beta-depleted transplantation in children. Points from the study as a whole: At around two months after transplant, the alpha-beta T cells were reportedly derived from several hundred expanded clones that came from non-depleted graft cells.

The CDR3 covers 18 residues. V was pared by 4 bases and J by 5 bases, with 15 bases of the junction left unmatched. CDR1 and CDR2 (germline): SGHAT, FQNNGV. This clonotype was seen only a few times. Its matching antigen is unknown. TCRbeta library construction was performed incorporating unique molecular identifiers. TCRdb reprocessed the PCR reads via MiXCR and lists one record per CDR3 protein. The sample yields 780,000 or so distinct CDR3 sequences, approximately 15% seen once. This TCR derives from a male patient between 5 and 17 years old who had a stem cell transplant for acute lymphoblastic leukemia, so the T cells may come from the graft donor. Material: PBMCs, mostly from graft donor cells, obtained 360 days after TCRalphabeta/CD19-depleted stem cell transplant. The gene calls are TRBV11-2 and TRBJ2-2; 8 bases fit TRBD2. Here the CDR3 DNA reads TGTGCCAGCAGCTCCGACCCCTGGAGCGGGAGTGTTACCGGGGAGCTGTTTTTT. Its protein product is CASSSDPWSGSVTGELFF.